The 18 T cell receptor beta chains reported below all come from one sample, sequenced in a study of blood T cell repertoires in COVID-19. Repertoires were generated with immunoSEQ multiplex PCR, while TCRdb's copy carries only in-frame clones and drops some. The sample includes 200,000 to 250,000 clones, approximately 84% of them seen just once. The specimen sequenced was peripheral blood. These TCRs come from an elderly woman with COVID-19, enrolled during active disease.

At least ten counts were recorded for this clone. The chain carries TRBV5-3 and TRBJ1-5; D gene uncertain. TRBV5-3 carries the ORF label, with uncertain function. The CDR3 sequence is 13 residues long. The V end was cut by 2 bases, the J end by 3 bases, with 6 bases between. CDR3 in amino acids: CARSLILNQPQHF. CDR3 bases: TGTGCCAGAAGCTTAATCCTCAATCAGCCCCAGCATTTT.

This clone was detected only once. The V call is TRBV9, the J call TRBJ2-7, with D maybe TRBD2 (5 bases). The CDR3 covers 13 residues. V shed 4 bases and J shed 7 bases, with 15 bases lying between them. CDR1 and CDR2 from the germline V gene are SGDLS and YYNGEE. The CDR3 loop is CASSRVGVGEQYF. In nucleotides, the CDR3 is TGTGCCAGCAGCCGGGTGGGAGTCGGGGAGCAGTACTTC.

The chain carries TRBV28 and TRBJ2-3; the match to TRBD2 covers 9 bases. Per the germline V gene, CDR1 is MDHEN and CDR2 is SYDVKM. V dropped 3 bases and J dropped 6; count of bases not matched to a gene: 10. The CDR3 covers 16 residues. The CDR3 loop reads CASSLGGRVSGDTQYF. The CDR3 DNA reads TGTGCCAGCAGTTTGGGCGGGAGGGTGTCTGGGGATACGCAGTATTTT.

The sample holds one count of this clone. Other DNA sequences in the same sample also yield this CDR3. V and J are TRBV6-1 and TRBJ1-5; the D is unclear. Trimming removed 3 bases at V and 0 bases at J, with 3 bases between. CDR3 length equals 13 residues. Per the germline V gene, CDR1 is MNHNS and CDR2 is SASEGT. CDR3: CASSEYSNQPQHF. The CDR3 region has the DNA TGTGCCAGCAGTGAGTATAGCAATCAGCCCCAGCATTTT.

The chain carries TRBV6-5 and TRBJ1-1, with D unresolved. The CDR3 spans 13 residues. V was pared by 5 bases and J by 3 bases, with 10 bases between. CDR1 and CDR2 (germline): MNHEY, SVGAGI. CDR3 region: CASSPRTDTEAFF. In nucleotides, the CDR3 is TGTGCCAGCAGTCCGCGTACGGACACTGAAGCTTTCTTT.

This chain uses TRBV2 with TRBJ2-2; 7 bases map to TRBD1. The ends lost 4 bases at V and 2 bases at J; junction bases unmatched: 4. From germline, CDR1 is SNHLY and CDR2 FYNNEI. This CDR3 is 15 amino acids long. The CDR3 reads CASSVGQPNTGELFF. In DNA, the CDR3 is TGTGCCAGCAGTGTGGGACAGCCCAACACCGGGGAGCTGTTTTTT.

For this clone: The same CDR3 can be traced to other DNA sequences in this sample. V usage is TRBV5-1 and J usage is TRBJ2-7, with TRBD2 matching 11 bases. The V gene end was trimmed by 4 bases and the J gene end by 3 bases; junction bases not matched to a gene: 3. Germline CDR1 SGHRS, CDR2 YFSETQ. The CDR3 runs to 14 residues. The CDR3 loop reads CASSLTSGSYEQYF. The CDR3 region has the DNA TGCGCCAGCAGCCTAACTAGCGGGAGCTACGAGCAGTACTTC.

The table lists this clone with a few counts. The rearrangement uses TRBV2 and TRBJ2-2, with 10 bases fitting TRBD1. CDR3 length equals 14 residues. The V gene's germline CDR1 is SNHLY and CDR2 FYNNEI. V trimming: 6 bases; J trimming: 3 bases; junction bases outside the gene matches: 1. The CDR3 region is CASRGTGDTGELFF. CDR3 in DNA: TGTGCCAGCAGGGGGACAGGGGACACCGGGGAGCTGTTTTTT.

CDR3 residues: CASSVDLGSNEQYF. The DNA for the CDR3 is TGTGCCAGCAGCGTAGACCTTGGGAGCAACGAGCAGTACTTC. The chain is built from TRBV9 and TRBJ2-7, with D possibly TRBD2 on 5 matching bases. The CDR3 is made up of 14 amino acids. V was cut by 0 bases and J by 5 bases, with 12 bases left in between. The V gene's germline CDR1 is SGDLS and CDR2 YYNGEE.

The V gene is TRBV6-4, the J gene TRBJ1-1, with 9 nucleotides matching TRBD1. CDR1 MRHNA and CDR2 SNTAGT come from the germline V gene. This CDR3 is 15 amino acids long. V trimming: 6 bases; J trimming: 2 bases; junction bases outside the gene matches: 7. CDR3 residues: CASRAGTGFNTEAFF. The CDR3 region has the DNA TGTGCCAGCAGAGCCGGGACAGGGTTTAACACTGAAGCTTTCTTT.

CDR3 in amino acids: CASAGDGNQPQHF. The DNA of the CDR3 is TGTGCCAGCGCAGGGGATGGCAATCAGCCCCAGCATTTT. This rearrangement joins TRBV7-2 to TRBJ1-5, with a weak D call TRBD1 (6 bases). CDR1 is SGHTA, CDR2 FQGNSA, per germline. The CDR3 spans 13 residues. V lost 8 bases and J 2 bases, leaving 10 bases between the germline ends.

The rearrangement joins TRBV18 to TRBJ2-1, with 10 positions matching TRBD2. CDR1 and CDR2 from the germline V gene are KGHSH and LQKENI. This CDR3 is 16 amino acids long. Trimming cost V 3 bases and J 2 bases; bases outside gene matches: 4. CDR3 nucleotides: TGTGCCAGCTCACCTAGCACTAGCGGGGCCTACAATGAGCAGTTCTTC. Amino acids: CASSPSTSGAYNEQFF. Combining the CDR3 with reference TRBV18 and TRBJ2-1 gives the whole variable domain NAGVMQNPRHLVRRRGQEARLRCSPMKGHSHVYWYRQLPEEGLKFMVYLQKENIIDESGMPKERFSAEFPKEGPSILRIQQVVRGDSAAYFCASSPSTSGAYNEQFFGPGTRLTVL.

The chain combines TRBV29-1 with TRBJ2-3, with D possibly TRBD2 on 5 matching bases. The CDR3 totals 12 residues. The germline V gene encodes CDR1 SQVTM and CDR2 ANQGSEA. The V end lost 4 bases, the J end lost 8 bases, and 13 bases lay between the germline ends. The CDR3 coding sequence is TGCAGCGTTGGGTTAGGACGGGGTACGCAGTATTTT. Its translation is CSVGLGRGTQYF.

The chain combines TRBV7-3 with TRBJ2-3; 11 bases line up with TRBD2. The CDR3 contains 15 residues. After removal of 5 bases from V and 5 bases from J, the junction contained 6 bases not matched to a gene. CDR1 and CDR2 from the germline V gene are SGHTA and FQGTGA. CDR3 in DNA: TGTGCCAGCAGCGCACTAGCGGGAGCAGGAGATACGCAGTATTTT. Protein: CASSALAGAGDTQYF.

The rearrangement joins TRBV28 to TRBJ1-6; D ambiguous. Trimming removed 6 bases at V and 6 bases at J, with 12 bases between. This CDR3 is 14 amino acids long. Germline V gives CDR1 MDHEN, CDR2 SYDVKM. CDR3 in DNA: TGTGCCAGCAGACAAACAGATATTAATTCACCCCTCCACTTT. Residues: CASRQTDINSPLHF.

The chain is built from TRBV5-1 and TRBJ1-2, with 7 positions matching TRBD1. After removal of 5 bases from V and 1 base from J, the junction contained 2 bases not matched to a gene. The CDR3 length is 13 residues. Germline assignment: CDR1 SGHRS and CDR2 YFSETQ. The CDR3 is CASRGDSNYGYTF. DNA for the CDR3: TGCGCCAGCAGAGGGGACAGTAACTATGGCTACACCTTC.

The CDR3 DNA reads TGCGCCAGCAGCTTGGGGCCGGGGGGGCGGAATGAGCAGTTCTTC. Amino acids: CASSLGPGGRNEQFF. The rearrangement links TRBV5-1 to TRBJ2-1; 8 bases agree with TRBD2. J was trimmed by 7 bases and V by 0 bases; bases with no gene match: 6. Germline V gene data show CDR1 as SGHRS and CDR2 as YFSETQ. This CDR3 has 15 residues.

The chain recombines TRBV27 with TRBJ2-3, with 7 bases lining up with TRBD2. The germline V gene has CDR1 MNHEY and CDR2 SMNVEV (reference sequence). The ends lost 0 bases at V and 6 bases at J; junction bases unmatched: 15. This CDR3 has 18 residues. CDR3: CASSLSPVREGSVDTQYF. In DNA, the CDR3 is TGTGCCAGCAGTTTATCGCCCGTCAGGGAGGGTTCGGTGGATACGCAGTATTTT.